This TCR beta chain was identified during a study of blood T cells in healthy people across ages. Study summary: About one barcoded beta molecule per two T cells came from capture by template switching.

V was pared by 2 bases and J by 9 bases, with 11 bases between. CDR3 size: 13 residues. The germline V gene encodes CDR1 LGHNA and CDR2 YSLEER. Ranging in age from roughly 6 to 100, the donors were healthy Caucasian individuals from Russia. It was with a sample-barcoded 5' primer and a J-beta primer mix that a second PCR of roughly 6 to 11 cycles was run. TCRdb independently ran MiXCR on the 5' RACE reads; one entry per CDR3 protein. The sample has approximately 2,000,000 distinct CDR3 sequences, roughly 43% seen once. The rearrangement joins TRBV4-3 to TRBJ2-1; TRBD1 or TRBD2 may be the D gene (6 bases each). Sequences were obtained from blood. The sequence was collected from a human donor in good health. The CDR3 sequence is CASSQLGGVEQFF. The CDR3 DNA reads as TGCGCCAGCAGCCAATTGGGGGGCGTTGAGCAGTTCTTC.